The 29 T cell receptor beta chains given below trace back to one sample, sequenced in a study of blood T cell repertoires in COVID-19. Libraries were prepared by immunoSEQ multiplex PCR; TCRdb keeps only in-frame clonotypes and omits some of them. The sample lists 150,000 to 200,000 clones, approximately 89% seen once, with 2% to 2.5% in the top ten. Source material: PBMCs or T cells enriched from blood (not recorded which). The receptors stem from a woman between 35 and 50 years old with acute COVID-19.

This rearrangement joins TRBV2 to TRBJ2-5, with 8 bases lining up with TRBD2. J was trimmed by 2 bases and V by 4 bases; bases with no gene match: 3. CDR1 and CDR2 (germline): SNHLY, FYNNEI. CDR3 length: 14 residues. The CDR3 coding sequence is TGTGCCAGCAGTGCCGGACTAGCACAAGAGACCCAGTACTTC. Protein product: CASSAGLAQETQYF.

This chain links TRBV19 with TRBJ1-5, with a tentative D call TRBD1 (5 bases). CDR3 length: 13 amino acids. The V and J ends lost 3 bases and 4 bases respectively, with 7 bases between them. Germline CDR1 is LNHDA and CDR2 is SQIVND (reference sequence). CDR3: CASSMKGNQPQHF. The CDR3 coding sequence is TGTGCCAGTAGTATGAAGGGGAATCAGCCCCAGCATTTT.

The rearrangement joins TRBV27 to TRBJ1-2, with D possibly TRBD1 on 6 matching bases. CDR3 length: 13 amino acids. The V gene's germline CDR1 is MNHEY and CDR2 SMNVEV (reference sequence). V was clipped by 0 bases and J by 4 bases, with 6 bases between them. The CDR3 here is CASSLSGGYGYTF. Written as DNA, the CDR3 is TGTGCCAGCAGTTTATCAGGGGGCTATGGCTACACCTTC.

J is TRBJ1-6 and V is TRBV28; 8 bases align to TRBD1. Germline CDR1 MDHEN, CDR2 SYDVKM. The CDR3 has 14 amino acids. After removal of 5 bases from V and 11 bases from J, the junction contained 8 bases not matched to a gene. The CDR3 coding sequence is TGTGCCAGCAGTGACCGACAGGGGAGGACACCCCTCCACTTT. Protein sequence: CASSDRQGRTPLHF.

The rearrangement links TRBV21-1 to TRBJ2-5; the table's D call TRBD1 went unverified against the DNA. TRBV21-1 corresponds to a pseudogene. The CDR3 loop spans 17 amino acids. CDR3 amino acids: CASSKGPTGDFQETQYF. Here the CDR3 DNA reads TGTGCCAGCAGCAAAGGGCCGACAGGGGACTTCCAAGAGACCCAGTACTTC.

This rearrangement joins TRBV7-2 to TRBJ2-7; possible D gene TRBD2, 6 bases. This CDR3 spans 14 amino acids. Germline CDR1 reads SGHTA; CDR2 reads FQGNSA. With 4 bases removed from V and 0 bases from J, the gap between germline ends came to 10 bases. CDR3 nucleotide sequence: TGTGCCAGCAGCTCGGGACTGTACTCCTACGAGCAGTACTTC. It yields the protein CASSSGLYSYEQYF.

CDR3 sequence: CASSSGFSYEQYF. CDR3 DNA sequence: TGTGCCAGCTCTTCAGGGTTCTCCTACGAGCAGTACTTC. The chain is built from TRBV28 and TRBJ2-7, with D possibly being TRBD1 (5 bases). The V and J ends lost 8 bases and 0 bases respectively, with 11 bases between them. This CDR3 is built from 13 residues. Germline V lookup: CDR1 MDHEN, CDR2 SYDVKM.

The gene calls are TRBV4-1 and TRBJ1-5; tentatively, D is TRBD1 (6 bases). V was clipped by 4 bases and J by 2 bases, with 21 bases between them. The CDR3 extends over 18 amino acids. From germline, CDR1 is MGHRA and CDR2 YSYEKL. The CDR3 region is CASSPGHFGRDGNQPQHF. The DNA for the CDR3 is TGCGCCAGCAGCCCGGGACATTTCGGAAGGGACGGCAATCAGCCCCAGCATTTT.

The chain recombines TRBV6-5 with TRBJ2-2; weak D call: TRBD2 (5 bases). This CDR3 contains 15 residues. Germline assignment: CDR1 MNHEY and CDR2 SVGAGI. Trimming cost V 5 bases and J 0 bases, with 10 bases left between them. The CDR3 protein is CASSSGLANTGELFF. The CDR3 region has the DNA TGTGCCAGCAGTAGCGGACTCGCGAACACCGGGGAGCTGTTTTTT.

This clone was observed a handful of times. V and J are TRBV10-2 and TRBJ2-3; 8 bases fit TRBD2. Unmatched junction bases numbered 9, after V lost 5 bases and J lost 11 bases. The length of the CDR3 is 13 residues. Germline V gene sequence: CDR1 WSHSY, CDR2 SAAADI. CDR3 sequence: CASSIPGGLVQYF. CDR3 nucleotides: TGCGCCAGCAGTATACCGGGGGGGCTGGTGCAGTATTTT.

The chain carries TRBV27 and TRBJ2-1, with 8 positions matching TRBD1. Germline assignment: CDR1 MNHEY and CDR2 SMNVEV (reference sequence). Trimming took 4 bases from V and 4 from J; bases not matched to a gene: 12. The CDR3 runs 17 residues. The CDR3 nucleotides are TGTGCCAGCAGTTATATGGGTTCGGGACAGGCATACAATGAGCAGTTCTTC. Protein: CASSYMGSGQAYNEQFF.

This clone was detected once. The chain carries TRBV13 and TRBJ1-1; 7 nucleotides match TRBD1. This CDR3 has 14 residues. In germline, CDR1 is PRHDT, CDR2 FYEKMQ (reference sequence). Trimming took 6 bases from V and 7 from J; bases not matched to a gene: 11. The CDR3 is CASRHTPGGGEAFF. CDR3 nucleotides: TGTGCCAGCAGACACACACCAGGGGGAGGTGAAGCTTTCTTT.

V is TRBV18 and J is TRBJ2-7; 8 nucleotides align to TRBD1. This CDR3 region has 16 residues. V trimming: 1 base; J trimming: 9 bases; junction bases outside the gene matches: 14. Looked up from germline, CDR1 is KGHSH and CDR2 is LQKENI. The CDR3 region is CASSPLTGQGGAGQYF. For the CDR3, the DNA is TGTGCCAGCTCACCACTGACAGGACAGGGAGGTGCGGGGCAGTACTTC.

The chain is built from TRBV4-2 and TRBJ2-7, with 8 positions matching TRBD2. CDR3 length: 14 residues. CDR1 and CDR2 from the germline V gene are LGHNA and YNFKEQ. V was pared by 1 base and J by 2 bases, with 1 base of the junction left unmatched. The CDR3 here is CASSQAGGAYEQYF. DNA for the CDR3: TGTGCCAGCAGCCAAGCGGGAGGGGCCTACGAGCAGTACTTC.

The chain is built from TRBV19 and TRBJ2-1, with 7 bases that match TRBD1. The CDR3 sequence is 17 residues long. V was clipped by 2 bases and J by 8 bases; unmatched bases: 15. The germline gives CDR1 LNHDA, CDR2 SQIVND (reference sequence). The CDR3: CASSISPRQGYQHEQFF. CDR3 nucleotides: TGTGCCAGTAGTATATCCCCCCGACAGGGTTATCAGCATGAGCAGTTCTTC.

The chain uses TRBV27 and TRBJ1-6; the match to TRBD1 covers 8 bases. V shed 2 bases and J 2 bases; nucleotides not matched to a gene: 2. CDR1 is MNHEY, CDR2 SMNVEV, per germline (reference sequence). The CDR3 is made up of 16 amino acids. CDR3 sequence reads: CASSLQGATYNSPLHF. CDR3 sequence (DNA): TGTGCCAGCAGTTTACAGGGGGCAACCTATAATTCACCCCTCCACTTT.

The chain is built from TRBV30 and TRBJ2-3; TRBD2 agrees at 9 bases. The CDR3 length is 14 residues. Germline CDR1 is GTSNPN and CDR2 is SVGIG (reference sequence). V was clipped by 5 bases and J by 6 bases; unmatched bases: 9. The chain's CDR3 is CAWGLAGVADTQYF. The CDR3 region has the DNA TGTGCCTGGGGATTAGCGGGAGTAGCGGATACGCAGTATTTT.

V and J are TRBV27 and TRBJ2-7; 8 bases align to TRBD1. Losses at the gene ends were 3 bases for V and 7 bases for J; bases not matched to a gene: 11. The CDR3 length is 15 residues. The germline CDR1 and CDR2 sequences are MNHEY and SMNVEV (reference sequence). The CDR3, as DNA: TGTGCCAGCAGTTTTTTGGGGACAGGAAATGATGAGCAGTACTTC. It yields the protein CASSFLGTGNDEQYF.

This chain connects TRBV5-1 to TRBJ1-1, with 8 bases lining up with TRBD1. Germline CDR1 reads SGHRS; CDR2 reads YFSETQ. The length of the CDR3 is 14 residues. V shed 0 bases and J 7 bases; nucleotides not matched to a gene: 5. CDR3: CASSLGTGSIEAFF. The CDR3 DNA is TGCGCCAGCAGCTTGGGGACAGGGTCCATTGAAGCTTTCTTT. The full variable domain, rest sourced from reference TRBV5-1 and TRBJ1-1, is KAGVTQTPRYLIKTRGQQVTLSCSPISGHRSVSWYQQTPGQGLQFLFEYFSETQRNKGNFPGRFSGRQFSNSRSEMNVSTLELGDSALYLCASSLGTGSIEAFFGQGTRLTVV.

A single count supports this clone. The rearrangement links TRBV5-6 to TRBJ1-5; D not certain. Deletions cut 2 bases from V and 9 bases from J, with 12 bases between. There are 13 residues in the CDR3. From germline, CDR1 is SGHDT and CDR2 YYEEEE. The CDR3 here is CASSFGIRGPQHF. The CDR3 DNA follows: TGTGCCAGCAGCTTCGGGATCCGGGGGCCCCAGCATTTT.

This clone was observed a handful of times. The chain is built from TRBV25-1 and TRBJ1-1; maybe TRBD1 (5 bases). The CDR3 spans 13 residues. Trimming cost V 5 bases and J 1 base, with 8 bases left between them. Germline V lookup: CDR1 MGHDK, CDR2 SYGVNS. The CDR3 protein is CASSKGSNTEAFF. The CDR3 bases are TGTGCCAGCAGTAAGGGGTCGAACACTGAAGCTTTCTTT.

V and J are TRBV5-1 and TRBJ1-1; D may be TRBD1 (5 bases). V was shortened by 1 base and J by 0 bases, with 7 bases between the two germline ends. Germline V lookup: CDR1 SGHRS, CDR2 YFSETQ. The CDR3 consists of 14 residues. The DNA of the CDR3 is TGCGCCAGCAGCTTGATGACAGTGAACACTGAAGCTTTCTTT. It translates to CASSLMTVNTEAFF.

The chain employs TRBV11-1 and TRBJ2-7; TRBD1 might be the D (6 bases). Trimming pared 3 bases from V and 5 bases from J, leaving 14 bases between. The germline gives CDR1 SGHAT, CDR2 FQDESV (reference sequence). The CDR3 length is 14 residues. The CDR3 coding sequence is TGTGCCAGCAGCTTCAAGAACAGGGAAGACGAGCAGTACTTC. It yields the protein CASSFKNREDEQYF. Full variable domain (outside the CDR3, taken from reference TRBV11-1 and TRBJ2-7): EAEVAQSPRYKITEKSQAVAFWCDPISGHATLYWYRQILGQGPELLVQFQDESVVDDSQLPKDRFSAERLKGVDSTLKIQPAELGDSAMYLCASSFKNREDEQYFGPGTRLTVT.

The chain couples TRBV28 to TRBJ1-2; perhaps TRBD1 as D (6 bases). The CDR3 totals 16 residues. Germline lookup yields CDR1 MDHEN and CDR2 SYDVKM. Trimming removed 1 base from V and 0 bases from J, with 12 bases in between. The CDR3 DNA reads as TGTGCCAGCAGTTTATCTGACAGGCCAGCTAACTATGGCTACACCTTC. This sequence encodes CASSLSDRPANYGYTF.

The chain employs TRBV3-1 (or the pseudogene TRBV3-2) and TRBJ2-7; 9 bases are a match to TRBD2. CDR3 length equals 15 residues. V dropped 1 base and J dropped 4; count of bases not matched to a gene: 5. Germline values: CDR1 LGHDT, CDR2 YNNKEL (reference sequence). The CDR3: CASSQVVLAGYEQYF. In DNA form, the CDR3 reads TGTGCCAGCAGCCAAGTCGTACTAGCGGGTTACGAGCAGTACTTC.

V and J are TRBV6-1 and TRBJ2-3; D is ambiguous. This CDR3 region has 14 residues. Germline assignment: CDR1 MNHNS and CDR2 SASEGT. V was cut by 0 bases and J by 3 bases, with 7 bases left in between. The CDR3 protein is CASSEASRTDTQYF. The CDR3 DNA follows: TGTGCCAGCAGTGAAGCCAGCAGGACAGATACGCAGTATTTT.

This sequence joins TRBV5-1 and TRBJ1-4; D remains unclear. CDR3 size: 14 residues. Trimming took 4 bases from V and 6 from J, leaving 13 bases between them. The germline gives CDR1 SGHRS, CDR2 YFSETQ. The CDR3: CASSPGRSDEKLFF. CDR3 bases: TGCGCCAGCAGCCCGGGGAGGTCGGATGAAAAACTGTTTTTT.

This CDR3 reads CSVGDSRGDQPQHF. The CDR3 nucleotides are TGCAGCGTTGGGGACAGTAGGGGAGATCAGCCCCAGCATTTT. The chain is built from TRBV29-1 and TRBJ1-5; TRBD1 agrees at 7 bases. The CDR3 covers 14 residues. Germline assignment: CDR1 SQVTM and CDR2 ANQGSEA. V gave up 4 bases and J gave up 5 bases; unmatched junction bases: 8.

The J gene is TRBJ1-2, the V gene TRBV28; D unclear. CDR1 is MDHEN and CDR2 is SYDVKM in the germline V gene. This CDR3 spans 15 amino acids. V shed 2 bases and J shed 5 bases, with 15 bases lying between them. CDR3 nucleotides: TGTGCCAGCAGTTTAGTCGGGAATCCCTATTATGGCTACACCTTC. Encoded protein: CASSLVGNPYYGYTF.